This record looks at one T cell receptor beta chain sequence and its context. Which antigen it targets is not known. No per-base quality is available; no much larger clone lies one base away. V is pruned by 7 bases and J by 5 bases, leaving 11 bases of the junction without a gene match. There are 14 amino acids in the CDR3, from cysteine to phenylalanine inclusive. CDR3 DNA only is kept here, 42 bases in frame from base 1. CDR1 and CDR2 are drawn from the germline V gene: MDHEN, SYDVKM. Using the deep immunoSEQ assay, TCR CDR3 regions were amplified from genomic DNA by multiplex PCR. Genomic DNA extracted from each cell subset was distributed evenly over all wells of several immunoSEQ 96-well plates, and each plate served as one replicate. For sorted subsets, each replicate PCR was loaded with roughly 0.2 ug genomic DNA, equivalent to roughly 30,000 T cell genomes. The purified libraries were quantified using a Qubit 3.0 fluorometer, sized with a Bioanalyzer 2100, and then quantified again using the KAPA Library Quantification kit. Each immunoSEQ 96-well plate was sequenced on its own single-read 150-cycle Illumina NextSeq 550 flow cell. The published analysis was carried out like this. The immunoSEQ output contained only junctional sequences without quality scores, so filtering could not match that applied to full-length reads. Sequences were annotated with PyIR, a Python wrapper for IgBLAST v1.9, using IMGT germline references to assign V/J genes and CDR3. Any read was removed if the V/J assignment was weak (E-value above 1e-6), the CDR3 was missing, or the read contained stop codons, out-of-frame junctions, or ambiguous translated residues. V3J clonotypes were defined as sequences sharing an identical inferred V gene, J gene, and CDR3 amino acid sequence. Percentage overlap between repertoires was computed as shared unique clonotypes divided by the size of the smaller repertoire. Repertoire richness was assessed with RTK rarefaction, the Chao1 estimator, and Recon v2.1 estimates of unobserved clonotypes. Generation probabilities were computed with OLGA for all TCRbeta clonotypes obtained by the gDNA method from a few donors. TCRdb limited this immuneACCESS table to in-frame rearrangements with V and J called. A share of clones is missing; checked studies link under half to unresolved V genes, and the rest is unexplained. D and trimming come from the DNA, and the V and J calls and clone size come from that table. This sample has around 2.5 million clones in its table, and approximately 93% of those were observed once. The top ten hold about 0.38% of the sample.

This sample is part of a study of shared clonotypes between healthy human individuals (dated by TCRdb to the early 2020s). As for the study more broadly: A couple of women and a few men aged 18 to 49 years were included in the cohort. Per donor, three plates each were used for CD4 naive and CD4 memory, two for CD8 naive, and one for CD8 memory. Blood TCR repertoires of five healthy adults were deeply sequenced to estimate repertoire size and the extent of clonotype sharing between individuals. Libraries were prepared and TCR repertoires were sequenced by different laboratories using diverse techniques, in order to increase sequencing depth and limit assay-specific biases. Each donor's leukapheresis produced roughly between about 0.9 and 9.5 billion PBMCs.

The donors were healthy, HIV-negative adults who had no recently reported acute infections or vaccinations. Every donor was a Caucasian adult residing in Nashville, Tennessee, USA. CD4+ T cells were enriched through magnetic negative selection, after which naive cells were positively selected on CD45RA and the remaining negative fraction served as the memory subset. Blood was obtained by leukapheresis, after which PBMCs were separated by Ficoll-Histopaque density gradient centrifugation and cryopreserved in liquid nitrogen vapor phase. Analytical flow cytometry was used to check the purity and quantity of each magnetically sorted T cell population. Each sorted fraction had its genomic DNA isolated and then quantified by UV absorbance on a Nanodrop 2000c. The research as a whole found: Incomplete sequencing was indicated by rarefaction of sorted-subset datasets, despite the large sequencing depth. Sampling was restricted to blood, and TCR repertoires in tissue are likely to differ from TCR repertoires in blood. The small number of donors limited the genetic and exposure-history diversity represented. Based on pairwise subsampling, the degree of clonotype sharing among donors was expected to be affected by sequencing depth. When a handful of donors were compared, the shared fraction of clonotypes was about 5% for naive CD4, more than 3% for naive CD8, about 2.5% for memory CD4, and 0.4% for memory CD8. Higher generation probabilities were observed for clonotypes shared by all four sorted-subset donors than for non-shared clonotypes. Estimated clonotype richness was generally larger for naive than for memory subsets.

The sample was naive CD4+ T cells from PBMCs. Per the publication, the cell subset or site label means: CD45RA+ positively selected. The sequence links TRBV28 to TRBJ2-7, and 7 junctional nucleotides match TRBD2. The clonotype was recovered from a man aged 18 to 30 in good health. Some clones in this sample may be carry-over from other donors' samples. The DNA reads as follows: TGTGCCAGCATCCCGGGGGGTAATAGGCACGAGCAGTACTTC. Its protein product is CASIPGGNRHEQYF.